Listed below are T cell receptor beta chains from one sample, sequenced in a study of T-cell memory formation after mild COVID-19. TCRdb passed the 5' RACE reads through MiXCR, listing each CDR3 protein once. Counted here are 300,000 to 350,000 distinct CDR3 sequences, roughly a fifth occurring once; the ten biggest clones make up under 25%. The source material was PBMCs or a T cell subset sorted from them (not recorded which). Source of these receptors: a man aged 18 to 30 who had mild COVID-19 (a few samples of this study predate the infection). Cell type and time point are not known. Both conserved end residues are part of each CDR3.

V gene	CDR3 protein
TRBV5-1	CASRLEGGAGYNEQFF
TRBV18	CASSPSPNTEAFF
TRBV7-3	CASSLIWGTEAFF
TRBV27	CASSQSGTVGYTF
TRBV6-1	CASSPLGSYEQYF
TRBV19	CATWGAGNTEAFF
TRBV7-9	CASSAIRETQYF
TRBV7-9	CASSGLARYYGYTF
TRBV6-1	CASGLQYRLDTQYF
TRBV5-1	CASSQDRGANYGYTF
TRBV29-1	CSVAEGIAKNIQYF
TRBV5-1	CASSWGAGTGSSDTQYF
TRBV27	CASSFLGGAGEQFF
TRBV4-2	CASSQDRSTSTDTQYF
TRBV28	CASSGTGLVAFF
TRBV5-6	CASRSGLAGYNEQFF
TRBV7-9	CASSFRGGPYNEQFF
TRBV6-5	CASSPMGGTGELFF
TRBV3-1	CASSLTATYEQYF
TRBV20-1	CSARDSRLAGTDTQYF
TRBV4-1	CASSRPADTEAFF
TRBV13	CASSQELAGKNGELFF
TRBV28	CASSYHLLGSTEAFF
TRBV11-2	CASSSRGSIGYTF